What follows describes a single TCR beta chain. These data are taken from a study of blood T cell repertoires in COVID-19. The overall study: The samples span acute and convalescent COVID-19 from the United States, Italy and Spain. Nucleic acid was either cDNA or gDNA, and it came from T cells, B-cell-depleted T cells, or PBMCs.

Methods used by the authors: Quantification of nucleated cells was approximated via reference gene primer amplification. The data were produced by immunoSEQ multiplex PCR, yet TCRdb's version contains in-frame clones alone and is incomplete. The DNA gave D and trimming, while V, J and clone size come from that table. The sample includes 200,000 to 250,000 clones, roughly 80% seen only once; the top ten take around 5.1%. Losses at the gene ends were 2 bases for V and 2 bases for J; bases not matched to a gene: 3. Germline loops: CDR1 MNHEY, CDR2 SVGAGI. The CDR3 spans 15 residues. This receptor was taken from a human donor in a cohort sampled during active COVID-19. The chain employs TRBV6-5 and TRBJ2-7; 10 bases align to TRBD1. Sequencing was done on a sample of peripheral blood. CDR3 DNA sequence: TGTGCCAGCAGTTACGGGACAGGGGCCCCCTACGAGCAGTACTTC. Protein product: CASSYGTGAPYEQYF.